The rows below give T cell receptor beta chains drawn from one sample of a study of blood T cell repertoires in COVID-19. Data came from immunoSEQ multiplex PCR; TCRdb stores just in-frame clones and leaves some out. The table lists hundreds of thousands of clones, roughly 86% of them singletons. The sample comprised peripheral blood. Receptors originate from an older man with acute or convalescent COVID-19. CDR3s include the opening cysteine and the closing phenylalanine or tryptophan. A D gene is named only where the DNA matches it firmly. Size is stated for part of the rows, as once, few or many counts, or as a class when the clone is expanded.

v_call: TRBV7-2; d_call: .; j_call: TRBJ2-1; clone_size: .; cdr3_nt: TGTGCCAGCAGCACGAGACGGAGGGTTTACAATGAGCAGTTCTTC; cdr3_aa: CASSTRRRVYNEQFF
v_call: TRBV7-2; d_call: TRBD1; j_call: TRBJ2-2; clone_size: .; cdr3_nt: TGTGCCAGCAGCCCGGGACAGACTTACGGGGAGCTGTTTTTT; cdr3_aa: CASSPGQTYGELFF
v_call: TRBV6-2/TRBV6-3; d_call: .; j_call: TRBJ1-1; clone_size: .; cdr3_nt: TGTGCCAGCAGTTACCAGTTCGGCGGCACTGAAGCTTTCTTT; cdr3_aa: CASSYQFGGTEAFF
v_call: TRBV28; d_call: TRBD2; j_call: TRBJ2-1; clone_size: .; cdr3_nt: TGTGCCAGCAGTTTATTAGCTAGCGGGGGGGTGTATGAGCAGTTCTTC; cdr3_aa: CASSLLASGGVYEQFF
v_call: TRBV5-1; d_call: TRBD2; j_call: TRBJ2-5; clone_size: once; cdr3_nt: TGCGCCAGCAGCTTGGTATTGGGGGGGGAGACCCAGTACTTC; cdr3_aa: CASSLVLGGETQYF
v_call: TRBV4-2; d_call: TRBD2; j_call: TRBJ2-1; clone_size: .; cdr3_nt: TGTGCCAGCAGCCAAGAATTTACTAGCGGGAGGAATGAGCAGTTCTTC; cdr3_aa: CASSQEFTSGRNEQFF
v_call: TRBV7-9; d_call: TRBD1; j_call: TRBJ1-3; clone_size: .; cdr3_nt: TGTGCCAGCAGCAGCCAGTACAGGGGTAGCTCTGGAAACACCATATATTTT; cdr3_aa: CASSSQYRGSSGNTIYF
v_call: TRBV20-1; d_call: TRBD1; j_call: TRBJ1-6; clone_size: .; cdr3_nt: TGCAGTGCTAGTCCAGGATGGGGACAGGGTGGCAGCTCCTATAATTCACCCCTCCACTTT; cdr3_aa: CSASPGWGQGGSSYNSPLHF
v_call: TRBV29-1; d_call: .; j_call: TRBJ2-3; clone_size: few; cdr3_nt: TGCAGCGTTCCCTCGGGAGATACGCAGTATTTT; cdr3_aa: CSVPSGDTQYF
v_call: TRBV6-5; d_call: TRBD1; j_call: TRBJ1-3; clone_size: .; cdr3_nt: TGTGCCAGCAGTTCCCATGGGGGACAGGGAAACACCATATATTTT; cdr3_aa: CASSSHGGQGNTIYF
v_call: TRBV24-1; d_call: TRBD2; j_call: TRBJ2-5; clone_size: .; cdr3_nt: TGTGCCACCAGTGACCCGGGGAGGGGACAAGAGACCCAGTACTTC; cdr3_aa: CATSDPGRGQETQYF
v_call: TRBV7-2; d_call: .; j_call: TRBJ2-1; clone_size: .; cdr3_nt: TGTGCCAGCAGCTACTCTTCCAATGAGCAGTTCTTC; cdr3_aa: CASSYSSNEQFF